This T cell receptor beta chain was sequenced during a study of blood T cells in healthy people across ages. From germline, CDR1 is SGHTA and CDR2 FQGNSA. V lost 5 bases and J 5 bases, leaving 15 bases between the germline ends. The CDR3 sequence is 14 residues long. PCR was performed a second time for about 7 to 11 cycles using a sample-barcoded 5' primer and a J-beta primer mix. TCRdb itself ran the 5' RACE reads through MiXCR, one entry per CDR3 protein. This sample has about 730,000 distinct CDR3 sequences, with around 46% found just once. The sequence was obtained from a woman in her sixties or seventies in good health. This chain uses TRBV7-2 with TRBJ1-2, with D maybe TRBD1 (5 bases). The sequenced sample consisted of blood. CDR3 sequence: CASSPPDSLYGYTF. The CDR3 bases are TGTGCCAGCAGCCCCCCCGACAGCCTGTATGGCTACACCTTC.